This TCR beta chain was captured by sequencing in a study of CD4 T cells in relation to SARS-CoV-2 and coronaviruses. Study details: Patient ages ranged from 21 to 72, median 38.

V was clipped by 3 bases and J by 1 base, with 2 bases between them. CDR1 and CDR2 from the germline V gene are SGHTA and FQGNSA. The CDR3 spans 12 residues. About this clone itself: Its antigen remains unidentified.

Libraries were prepared by immunoSEQ multiplex PCR; TCRdb keeps only in-frame clonotypes and omits some of them. The sample lists about 31,000 clones; about four fifths were seen once. This receptor was identified in an adult with COVID-19. The specimen sequenced was memory CD4+ T cells from PBMCs, cultured in vitro. The rearrangement uses TRBV7-2 and TRBJ2-3; no definite D call. DNA of the CDR3: TGTGCCAGCAGCTTCGGCACAGATACGCAGTATTTT. It translates to CASSFGTDTQYF. The full variable domain, its missing parts supplied by reference TRBV7-2 and TRBJ2-3, is GAGVSQSPSNKVTEKGKDVELRCDPISGHTALYWYRQSLGQGLEFLIYFQGNSAPDKSGLPSDRFSAERTGGSVSTLTIQRTQQEDSAVYLCASSFGTDTQYFGPGTRLTVL.